The 26 T cell receptor beta chains below come from one sample, sequenced in a study of blood T cell repertoires in COVID-19. Measured with immunoSEQ multiplex PCR; TCRdb has only the in-frame clones, and not every one. The sample consists of roughly 100,000 clones, around nine tenths of them appearing once. The sequencing sample was made of peripheral blood. Every receptor here comes from a human donor in a cohort sampled during active COVID-19.

This sequence joins TRBV9 and TRBJ2-1; perhaps TRBD1 as D (6 bases). V dropped 0 bases and J dropped 6 bases, with 10 bases sitting between them. CDR1 is SGDLS and CDR2 is YYNGEE in the germline V gene. The CDR3 covers 14 residues. The CDR3 protein is CASSVGGPPNEQFF. Here the CDR3 DNA reads TGTGCCAGCAGCGTAGGGGGGCCTCCCAATGAGCAGTTCTTC.

This chain links TRBV19 with TRBJ2-7; the match to TRBD1 covers 9 bases. There are 14 residues in the CDR3. Germline trimming cut 4 bases from V and 3 bases from J; bases unmatched to any gene: 4. CDR1 LNHDA and CDR2 SQIVND come from the germline V gene (reference sequence). CDR3 sequence: CASSRGTGSYEQYF. The CDR3, as DNA: TGTGCCAGTAGTAGAGGGACAGGGAGCTACGAGCAGTACTTC.

This chain's CDR3 is CASSRIAGGSYNEQFF. The CDR3 DNA follows: TGCGCCAGCAGCCGAATAGCGGGGGGCTCCTACAATGAGCAGTTCTTC. The rearrangement uses TRBV4-1 and TRBJ2-1, with 10 bases fitting TRBD2. Germline-derived CDR1 and CDR2 are MGHRA and YSYEKL. Losses at the gene ends were 4 bases for V and 0 bases for J; bases not matched to a gene: 3. This CDR3 is 16 amino acids long.

Only one count was recorded for this clone. The chain combines TRBV18 with TRBJ1-4; 7 nucleotides align to TRBD1. J was trimmed by 8 bases and V by 4 bases; bases with no gene match: 7. This CDR3 comprises 14 residues. CDR1 is KGHSH and CDR2 is LQKENI in the germline V gene. The CDR3 loop is CASSQGAAREKLFF. DNA of the CDR3: TGTGCCAGCTCACAGGGGGCTGCTAGAGAAAAACTGTTTTTT.

The chain has TRBV9 and TRBJ2-7; weak D call: TRBD1 (6 bases). Trimming pared 0 bases from V and 0 bases from J, leaving 19 bases between. Germline assignment: CDR1 SGDLS and CDR2 YYNGEE. This CDR3 has 18 amino acids. CDR3 DNA sequence: TGTGCCAGCAGCGTAGCGCCTCAACCGGGACACAGCTCCTACGAGCAGTACTTC. Amino acid sequence: CASSVAPQPGHSSYEQYF.

The chain combines TRBV4-3 with TRBJ1-4; D remains unclear. The CDR3 consists of 16 residues. Trimming took 0 bases from V and 7 from J, leaving 15 bases between them. CDR1 is LGHNA, CDR2 YSLEER, per germline. This chain's CDR3 is CASSQDLLGDPEKLFF. As DNA, the CDR3 is TGCGCCAGCAGCCAAGATCTATTAGGAGATCCTGAAAAACTGTTTTTT.

This clone was picked up one time. The J gene is TRBJ2-1, the V gene TRBV5-4; D is perhaps TRBD2 (6 bases). The germline gives CDR1 SGHNT, CDR2 YYREEE (reference sequence). This CDR3 is built from 15 residues. With 2 bases removed from V and 4 bases from J, the gap between germline ends came to 13 bases. Here the CDR3 DNA reads TGTGCCAGCAGCTTTGGGCCGGGAGTGTACAATGAGCAGTTCTTC. Translation: CASSFGPGVYNEQFF.

The gene calls are TRBV15 and TRBJ2-7; 11 bases align to TRBD1. Germline V CDR1 and CDR2: LNHNV, YYDKDF (reference sequence). After removal of 0 bases from V and 3 bases from J, the junction contained 4 bases not matched to a gene. The CDR3 consists of 16 residues. The CDR3 loop is CATSRDYGTGGYEQYF. The CDR3 DNA sequence: TGTGCCACCAGCAGAGATTATGGGACAGGGGGCTACGAGCAGTACTTC. Complete variable domain (other parts from reference TRBV15 and TRBJ2-7): DAMVIQNPRYQVTQFGKPVTLSCSQTLNHNVMYWYQQKSSQAPKLLFHYYDKDFNNEADTPDNFQSRRPNTSFCFLDIRSPGLGDTAMYLCATSRDYGTGGYEQYFGPGTRLTVT.

The gene calls are TRBV29-1 and TRBJ2-2; tentative D call: TRBD1 (5 bases). CDR3 size: 13 residues. CDR1 SQVTM and CDR2 ANQGSEA come from the germline V gene. V lost 6 bases to trimming and J lost 2 bases, with 10 bases between them. CDR3 residues: CSVGVYNTGELFF. DNA for the CDR3: TGCAGCGTAGGGGTCTACAACACCGGGGAGCTGTTTTTT.

This sequence joins TRBV7-8 and TRBJ2-7, with D unclear. This CDR3 contains 12 residues. Germline CDR1 and CDR2: SGHVS and FQNEAQ. Trimming left V 0 bases short and J 6 bases short, with 6 bases between. The DNA for the CDR3 is TGTGCCAGCAGCTTAGCCGGTATCGAGCAGTACTTC. This translates into CASSLAGIEQYF.

This clone was observed a single time. This chain joins TRBV19 and TRBJ2-1, with 11 bases that match TRBD2. Germline V gives CDR1 LNHDA, CDR2 SQIVND (reference sequence). This CDR3 comprises 15 residues. V lost 5 bases and J lost 6; bases outside the gene matches: 6. The CDR3 reads CASSVGLAVFNEQFF. The CDR3 DNA reads as TGTGCCAGTAGTGTGGGACTAGCGGTGTTCAATGAGCAGTTCTTC.

The chain is built from TRBV30 and TRBJ2-2, with TRBD1 as a possible D gene (6 bases). V dropped 3 bases and J dropped 4 bases, with 15 bases sitting between them. Germline V lookup: CDR1 GTSNPN, CDR2 SVGIG (reference sequence). CDR3 length equals 15 residues. CDR3 in DNA: TGTGCCTGGAGAACCCCCGGGACAAGCACCGGGGAGCTGTTTTTT. Translated, it gives CAWRTPGTSTGELFF.

The J gene is TRBJ2-7, the V gene TRBV5-1; 11 bases align to TRBD1. CDR1 is SGHRS, CDR2 YFSETQ, per germline. This CDR3 is built from 14 residues. Trimming at V came to 2 bases and at J to 7 bases, leaving 5 bases not matched to a gene. The CDR3, as DNA: TGCGCCAGCAGCTTCGGACAGGGGGCCCAAGAGCAGTACTTC. It specifies CASSFGQGAQEQYF.

This clone appeared a few times. The chain's CDR3 is CASSRAGGNQPQHF. The CDR3 DNA reads TGTGCCAGCAGTCGGGCAGGGGGTAATCAGCCCCAGCATTTT. V is TRBV6-2 or TRBV6-3 and J is TRBJ1-5, with TRBD1 matching 7 bases. This CDR3 region has 14 residues. Germline V gene lookup returns CDR1 MNHEY and CDR2 SVGEGT. Trimming at V came to 5 bases and at J to 4 bases, leaving 5 bases not matched to a gene.

The chain employs TRBV10-2 and TRBJ2-1; no firm D call. CDR1 is WSHSY, CDR2 SAAADI, per germline. The CDR3 extends over 14 amino acids. The V gene lost 6 bases and the J gene lost 0 bases, with 9 bases spanning the gap. In DNA, the CDR3 is TGCGCCAGCAGAGAAGGCGGCTCCTACAATGAGCAGTTCTTC. It codes for CASREGGSYNEQFF.

V and J are TRBV7-9 and TRBJ1-1; D may be TRBD1 (5 bases). The CDR3 covers 12 residues. Germline values: CDR1 SEHNR, CDR2 FQNEAQ (reference sequence). V was clipped by 7 bases and J by 10 bases, with 16 bases between them. Here the CDR3 reads CASTKEGLGAFF. CDR3 in DNA: TGTGCCAGCACCAAGGAGGGACTTGGAGCTTTCTTT.

Of note for this clone: At one end the junction does not follow the germline gene, possibly because of a read error. The rearrangement uses TRBV7-7 and TRBJ2-2; D perhaps matches TRBD1 (6 bases). The CDR3 runs 16 residues. Germline CDR1 reads SSHAT; CDR2 reads FNYEAQ (reference sequence). The CDR3 reads CASSPRGRGNTGELFF. The DNA of the CDR3 is TGTGCTAGCAGCCCTCGGGGCAGGGGGAACACCGGGGAGCTGTTTTTT.

The rearrangement joins TRBV4-3 to TRBJ1-1; D remains ambiguous. Germline assignment: CDR1 LGHNA and CDR2 YSLEER. The ends were cut back, 4 bases at V and 3 bases at J, with 15 bases in the middle. This CDR3 comprises 15 residues. Here the CDR3 reads CASSRGRGLDTEAFF. The CDR3 bases are TGCGCCAGCAGCCGCGGGAGAGGGTTGGACACTGAAGCTTTCTTT.

The rearrangement links TRBV6-5 to TRBJ2-3; 8 nucleotides line up with TRBD2. Germline CDR1 reads MNHEY; CDR2 reads SVGAGI. This CDR3 is built from 13 residues. V was pared by 10 bases and J by 2 bases, with 5 bases of the junction left unmatched. In DNA, the CDR3 is TGTGCCACCAAGCGGGGGCCCACAGATACGCAGTATTTT. It translates to CATKRGPTDTQYF.

This chain connects TRBV5-1 to TRBJ1-2, with TRBD1 identical over 8 bases. CDR3 length: 13 amino acids. Germline V CDR1 and CDR2: SGHRS, YFSETQ. V gave up 2 bases and J gave up 6 bases; unmatched junction bases: 3. The CDR3 protein is CASSFAGGDGYTF. The CDR3, as DNA: TGCGCCAGCAGCTTCGCAGGGGGCGATGGCTACACCTTC.

The chain combines TRBV19 with TRBJ2-6; D is uncertain. Germline V gene data show CDR1 as LNHDA and CDR2 as SQIVND (reference sequence). This CDR3 has 15 residues. V lost 2 bases, J lost 2 bases, and 7 bases lay in between. The CDR3 DNA is TGTGCCAGTAGTATACTTGAGACTGGGGCCAACGTCCTGACTTTC. Protein product: CASSILETGANVLTF. The full variable domain, completed using reference TRBV19 and TRBJ2-6, is DGGITQSPKYLFRKEGQNVTLSCEQNLNHDAMYWYRQDPGQGLRLIYYSQIVNDFQKGDIAEGYSVSREKKESFPLTVTSAQKNPTAFYLCASSILETGANVLTFGAGSRLTVL.

The chain combines TRBV7-2 with TRBJ2-1; no firm D call. V dropped 1 base and J dropped 0 bases, with 10 bases sitting between them. Germline-derived CDR1 and CDR2 are SGHTA and FQGNSA. The CDR3 consists of 16 residues. CDR3 in DNA: TGTGCCAGCAGCTTAGAGGCGGTTAGCTCCTACAATGAGCAGTTCTTC. Translating it yields CASSLEAVSSYNEQFF.

V and J are TRBV9 and TRBJ1-6, with 11 bases matching TRBD1. The CDR3 spans 16 residues. After removal of 3 bases from V and 5 bases from J, the junction contained 4 bases not matched to a gene. CDR1 is SGDLS, CDR2 YYNGEE, per germline. CDR3 region: CASSAPGQGDNSPLHF. In nucleotides, the CDR3 is TGTGCCAGCAGCGCACCGGGACAGGGGGATAATTCACCCCTCCACTTT.

The chain links TRBV11-2 to TRBJ2-7, with 9 bases matching TRBD1. V trimming: 5 bases; J trimming: 3 bases; junction bases outside the gene matches: 5. CDR1 SGHAT and CDR2 FQNNGV come from the germline V gene. This CDR3 is 14 amino acids long. CDR3 DNA: TGTGCCAGCAGCCCATGGGACAGGGACTACGAGCAGTACTTC. Its translation: CASSPWDRDYEQYF.

This clone was observed a handful of times. The V call is TRBV10-3, the J call TRBJ2-5; maybe TRBD2 (6 bases). The CDR3 covers 12 residues. Trimming pared 8 bases from V and 2 bases from J, leaving 9 bases between. From germline, CDR1 is ENHRY and CDR2 SYGVKD. Here the CDR3 DNA reads TGTGCCATCTCCGGAGGGCAAGAGACCCAGTACTTC. Its translation is CAISGGQETQYF.

This clone was seen a single time. The chain uses TRBV3-1 (or the pseudogene TRBV3-2) and TRBJ1-1; possible D gene TRBD1, 5 bases. The CDR3 loop spans 11 amino acids. CDR1 is LGHDT, CDR2 YNNKEL, per germline (reference sequence). Deletions cut 8 bases from V and 6 bases from J, with 10 bases between. In DNA, the CDR3 is TGTGCCAGCGGTTCCAGGGCTGAAGCTTTCTTT. Encoded protein: CASGSRAEAFF.